What follows are 25 T cell receptor beta chains derived from one specimen sequenced in a study of T cells in Graves' hyperthyroidism and ophthalmopathy. Amplification yielded TCR beta CDR3 regions, with RNA transcripts as the source. In the first-round RT-PCR of the TCR CDR3, the HTBI primer set was used. Each CDR3 protein gets one entry after TCRdb re-called the multiplex PCR reads with MiXCR. Of 37,000 or so distinct CDR3 sequences in the sample, 40% to 65% were seen once. Sequencing was carried out using blood. Receptor source: a man aged 35 to 55 with Graves' ophthalmopathy.

This clonotype has a count of ten or more. The rearrangement links TRBV6-5 to TRBJ2-7; 7 bases fit TRBD1. The CDR3 runs to 15 residues. Trimming removed 6 bases from V and 2 bases from J; junction bases left unmatched: 10. Germline V gene data show CDR1 as MNHEY and CDR2 as SVGAGI. Here the CDR3 reads CASRATGTVAYEQYF. DNA for the CDR3: TGTGCCAGCAGGGCCACCGGGACAGTGGCCTACGAGCAGTACTTC.

The rearrangement links TRBV11-2 to TRBJ1-1, with unresolved D. The CDR3 runs 16 residues. Trimming shortened V by 2 bases and J by 2 bases, and 15 bases separated the two germline ends. Per the germline V gene, CDR1 is SGHAT and CDR2 is FQNNGV. Here the CDR3 reads CASSLSWDPGNTEAFF. The CDR3 DNA sequence: TGTGCCAGCAGCTTAAGTTGGGATCCTGGAAACACTGAAGCTTTCTTT.

Many counts were recorded for this clonotype. The genes are TRBV11-2 and TRBJ1-4; TRBD1 agrees at 10 bases. Trimming cost V 0 bases and J 0 bases; bases outside gene matches: 7. The length of the CDR3 is 19 residues. Germline CDR1 is SGHAT and CDR2 is FQNNGV. CDR3 sequence reads: CASSLDRGTGVPTNEKLFF. The CDR3 bases are TGTGCCAGCAGCTTAGATCGGGGGACAGGGGTCCCAACTAATGAAAAACTGTTTTTT.

Concerning this clonotype: One junction end does not reproduce the germline sequence, and a read error may be involved. The chain recombines TRBV7-2 with TRBJ1-2; D is unresolved. Germline CDR1 is SGHTA and CDR2 is FQGNSA. The CDR3 consists of 14 residues. DNA for the CDR3: TGTGCCAGCAGAGAGTCTGGGTCTAACTATGGCTGCACCTTC. Residues: CASRESGSNYGCTF.

By share, this clonotype ranks as medium-sized. The V gene is TRBV29-1, the J gene TRBJ2-7; tentative D call: TRBD1 (6 bases). Germline CDR1 is SQVTM and CDR2 is ANQGSEA. V lost 5 bases, J lost 0 bases, and 11 bases lay in between. The CDR3 is made up of 13 amino acids. CDR3 nucleotides: TGCAGCGTTACCCAGGGGTTCTCCTACGAGCAGTACTTC. Translating gives CSVTQGFSYEQYF.

This clonotype appeared many times. This chain links TRBV6-6 with TRBJ1-1; weak D call: TRBD1 (6 bases). Germline assignment: CDR1 MNHNY and CDR2 SVGAGI (reference sequence). Trimming shortened V by 7 bases and J by 2 bases, and 17 bases separated the two germline ends. The CDR3 is made up of 15 amino acids. The CDR3 region is CASKGGGTSNTEAFF. The DNA of the CDR3 is TGTGCCAGCAAAGGGGGGGGGACAAGTAACACTGAAGCTTTCTTT.

The rearrangement joins TRBV2 to TRBJ2-3; a weak D match, TRBD2 (6 bases). The CDR3 has 16 residues. Between the trimmed V and J ends, which lost 3 bases and 0 bases, there was a span of 13 bases. Germline CDR1 and CDR2: SNHLY and FYNNEI. Here the CDR3 DNA reads TGTGCCAGCAGTGATTGGGGGGACCCTAGCACAGATACGCAGTATTTT. Its protein is CASSDWGDPSTDTQYF.

The chain couples TRBV5-5 to TRBJ1-2; weak D call: TRBD1 (5 bases). Germline V gene sequence: CDR1 SGHKS, CDR2 YYEKEE (reference sequence). This CDR3 has 12 amino acids. V lost 2 bases and J 6 bases, leaving 8 bases between the germline ends. As DNA, the CDR3 is TGTGCCAGCAGCTTAGAACAGGATGGCTACACCTTC. The encoded protein is CASSLEQDGYTF.

In this sample, this clonotype turned up many times. The chain has TRBV20-1 and TRBJ2-1, with D maybe TRBD2 (6 bases). The V end lost 3 bases, the J end lost 2 bases, and 20 bases lay between the germline ends. The germline CDR1 and CDR2 sequences are DFQATT and SNEGSKA (reference sequence). The CDR3 sequence is 17 residues long. The CDR3 sequence is CSASPSERAKPYNEQFF. The DNA for the CDR3 is TGCAGTGCTAGCCCTAGCGAGAGGGCCAAACCCTACAATGAGCAGTTCTTC.

This clonotype appeared a single time. The CDR3 sequence: CASSHRRLAGFNEQYF. The DNA for the CDR3 is TGCGCCAGCAGCCACCGGAGACTAGCGGGATTCAACGAGCAGTACTTC. This rearrangement joins TRBV4-3 to TRBJ2-7; TRBD2 matches at 11 bases. CDR1 and CDR2 (germline): LGHNA, YSLEER. V gave up 3 bases and J gave up 5 bases; unmatched junction bases: 9. The CDR3 extends over 16 amino acids.

The chain links TRBV20-1 to TRBJ1-5; 8 nucleotides align to TRBD1. The CDR3 runs to 12 residues. Germline V gene sequence: CDR1 DFQATT, CDR2 SNEGSKA (reference sequence). The chain's CDR3 is CSGRRQGRPQHF. The CDR3 DNA follows: TGCAGCGGGCGGCGACAGGGGCGGCCCCAGCATTTT.

This clonotype was observed many times. This chain links TRBV2 with TRBJ1-1; D call uncertain. Trimming removed 6 bases from V and 10 bases from J, with 21 bases in between. CDR3 length: 14 amino acids. Germline CDR1 SNHLY, CDR2 FYNNEI. The CDR3 coding sequence is TGTGCCAGCAGGTATGCAGAAGTAAACATCGTAGCTTTCTTT. Encoded protein: CASRYAEVNIVAFF.

This clonotype was seen at least ten times. V usage is TRBV10-3 and J usage is TRBJ2-6, with 7 bases lining up with TRBD1. The CDR3 is 16 residues long. V gave up 4 bases and J gave up 4 bases; unmatched junction bases: 7. The V gene's germline CDR1 is ENHRY and CDR2 SYGVKD. The CDR3 nucleotides are TGTGCCATCAGTGTTACAGGGGTGACGGGGGCCAACGTCCTGACTTTC. Residues: CAISVTGVTGANVLTF.

This clonotype was counted at least ten times. The chain combines TRBV7-3 with TRBJ2-1, with 8 bases matching TRBD1. Germline V gene sequence: CDR1 SGHTA, CDR2 FQGTGA. J was trimmed by 4 bases and V by 4 bases; bases with no gene match: 3. The CDR3 is 14 amino acids. The CDR3 sequence: CASSSDRGYNEQFF. The CDR3 coding sequence is TGTGCCAGCAGCTCCGACAGGGGATACAATGAGCAGTTCTTC.

The chain recombines TRBV20-1 with TRBJ1-6; TRBD1 aligns across 11 bases. The trim removed 6 bases at V and 10 bases at J, leaving 5 bases unmatched. The germline V gene encodes CDR1 DFQATT and CDR2 SNEGSKA (reference sequence). CDR3 length: 13 residues. The CDR3 region is CSAKRTGGSPLHF. The CDR3 nucleotides are TGCAGTGCCAAACGGACAGGGGGCTCACCCCTCCACTTT.

The gene calls are TRBV20-1 and TRBJ2-6; maybe TRBD1 (6 bases). CDR3 length equals 19 residues. Germline CDR1 reads DFQATT; CDR2 reads SNEGSKA (reference sequence). Trimming took off 0 bases at V and 2 bases at J, with 20 bases between the two ends. CDR3 sequence reads: CSARDGEKTGFPGANVLTF. The CDR3 nucleotides read TGCAGTGCTAGAGATGGGGAAAAGACAGGCTTCCCTGGGGCCAACGTCCTGACTTTC.

The V call is TRBV6-9, the J call TRBJ1-2, with no clear D. The CDR3 has 13 amino acids. V shed 5 bases and J shed 8 bases, with 15 bases lying between them. Germline V gene lookup returns CDR1 MNHGY and CDR2 SVAAGI. CDR3 sequence reads: CASSESGSSGYTF. CDR3 sequence (DNA): TGTGCCAGCAGTGAGAGTGGCAGCTCCGGCTACACCTTC.

As for this clonotype: Mismatch with germline at one junction end may stem from a read error. This chain uses TRBV9 with TRBJ2-1, with TRBD2 matching 7 bases. Germline V gene sequence: CDR1 SGDLS, CDR2 YYNGEE. This CDR3 region has 16 residues. The CDR3 protein is CVSRVNGLVGSYEQFF. The CDR3, as DNA: TGTGTCAGCAGGGTGAACGGACTAGTGGGAAGTTATGAGCAGTTCTTC. The entire variable domain, with the rest obtained from reference TRBV9 and TRBJ2-1, is as follows: DSGVTQTPKHLITATGQRVTLRCSPRSGDLSVYWYQQSLDQGLQFLIQYYNGEERAKGNILERFSAQQFPDLHSELNLSSLELGDSALYFCVSRVNGLVGSYEQFFGPGTRLTVL.

This clonotype showed up many times. The chain joins TRBV3-1 to TRBJ2-2, with D possibly being TRBD1 (5 bases). The V end was cut by 2 bases, the J end by 4 bases, with 11 bases between. The CDR3 has 15 residues. Germline CDR1 LGHDT, CDR2 YNNKEL (reference sequence). CDR3 DNA: TGTGCCAGCAGCCAACCAGGGTATGGCACCGGGGAGCTGTTTTTT. Its protein product is CASSQPGYGTGELFF.

There are many counts of this clonotype. The chain couples TRBV6-6 to TRBJ1-5; weak D call: TRBD1 (6 bases). Germline assignment: CDR1 MNHNY and CDR2 SVGAGI (reference sequence). The V end was cut by 5 bases, the J end by 4 bases, with 12 bases between. CDR3 length equals 14 residues. For the CDR3, the DNA is TGTGCCAGCAGTCCCCAACAGGGAAATCAGCCCCAGCATTTT. Amino acids: CASSPQQGNQPQHF.

This clonotype came up once. The V and J genes are TRBV5-1 and TRBJ1-2; D remains unclear. The length of the CDR3 is 15 residues. V was cut by 0 bases and J by 7 bases, with 16 bases left in between. Germline V gives CDR1 SGHRS, CDR2 YFSETQ. The CDR3 DNA reads as TGCGCCAGCAGCTTGGGACTAGACGCGCGCTGTGGCTACACCTTC. Its protein is CASSLGLDARCGYTF. The complete variable domain, with remaining parts taken from reference TRBV5-1 and TRBJ1-2, reads KAGVTQTPRYLIKTRGQQVTLSCSPISGHRSVSWYQQTPGQGLQFLFEYFSETQRNKGNFPGRFSGRQFSNSRSEMNVSTLELGDSALYLCASSLGLDARCGYTFGSGTRLTVV.

This clonotype was picked up one time. The chain couples TRBV7-2 to TRBJ1-5, with a weak D call TRBD1 (6 bases). The CDR3 length is 18 residues. The germline V and J ends were trimmed by 2 bases and 0 bases, with 17 bases remaining between them. Germline V lookup: CDR1 SGHTA, CDR2 FQGNSA. CDR3: CASSLTSGTRDSNQPQHF. The CDR3 nucleotides read TGTGCCAGCAGCTTAACTAGCGGGACACGGGATAGCAATCAGCCCCAGCATTTT.

The chain couples TRBV12-3 or TRBV12-4 to TRBJ1-6; 7 bases are shared with TRBD1. The length of the CDR3 is 16 residues. After removal of 6 bases from V and 7 bases from J, the junction contained 12 bases not matched to a gene. CDR3 nucleotide sequence: TGTGCCAGCAGGACAGGGATGAGTACGGGGAATTCACCCCTCCACTTT. It specifies CASRTGMSTGNSPLHF.

This clonotype was counted at least ten times. This sequence joins TRBV7-6 and TRBJ1-3; no reliable D call. Germline V gene sequence: CDR1 SGHVS, CDR2 FNYEAQ. V was shortened by 1 base and J by 0 bases, with 7 bases between the two germline ends. This CDR3 contains 15 residues. CDR3 in amino acids: CASSLGPSSGNTIYF. The CDR3 DNA sequence: TGTGCCAGCAGCTTAGGGCCGAGCTCTGGAAACACCATATATTTT. Variable domain in full (rest from reference TRBV7-6 and TRBJ1-3): GAGVSQSPRYKVTKRGQDVALRCDPISGHVSLYWYRQALGQGPEFLTYFNYEAQQDKSGLPNDRFSAERPEGSISTLTIQRTEQRDSAMYRCASSLGPSSGNTIYFGEGSWLTVV.

In this sample, this clonotype turned up many times. The gene calls are TRBV5-1 and TRBJ2-7; possible D gene TRBD1, 6 bases. The CDR3 consists of 17 residues. The V end was cut by 2 bases, the J end by 0 bases, with 18 bases between. Germline loops: CDR1 SGHRS, CDR2 YFSETQ. The CDR3 nucleotides are TGCGCCAGCAGCTTAAACCCCATCCGGGACAACTCCTACGAGCAGTACTTC. This encodes CASSLNPIRDNSYEQYF.